The rows below give T cell receptor beta chains drawn from one sample of a study of control samples from healthy donors and cancer patients. This table comes from immunoSEQ multiplex PCR, and its TCRdb copy is limited to in-frame clones, with some not included. The sample lists roughly 100,000 clones, approximately 90% seen once, with less than 8.5% in the top ten. The specimen sequenced was blood. These TCRs come from a man between 25 and 39 years old in good health. Both conserved end residues are part of each CDR3. D genes are given only for firm matches. The size of a clone is reported for some rows only, either as once, few or many, or as a class for expanded clones.

CDR3aa	CDR3nt	abundance	j_gene	d_gene	v_gene	len
CASSLAQGLNTEAFF	TGCGCCAGCAGCTTGGCCCAAGGGTTGAACACTGAAGCTTTCTTT	few	TRBJ1-1	.	TRBV5-1	15
CASSLSTVGDTQYF	TGCGCCAGCAGTCTATCGACAGTAGGAGATACGCAGTATTTT	.	TRBJ2-3	.	TRBV10-2	14
CASSPGGARYEQYF	TGTGCCAGCAGCCCAGGGGGGGCGCGTTACGAGCAGTACTTC	.	TRBJ2-7	.	TRBV7-2	14
CASRSGTGRSYEQYF	TGTGCCAGCAGATCCGGGACAGGCCGCTCCTACGAGCAGTACTTC	.	TRBJ2-7	TRBD1	TRBV28	15
CASSLSGTEAFF	TGCGCCAGCAGCTTGAGCGGCACTGAAGCTTTCTTT	few	TRBJ1-1	.	TRBV5-1	12
CASSLIQGPSNQPQHF	TGTGCCAGCAGTCTTATACAGGGTCCCTCCAATCAGCCCCAGCATTTT	.	TRBJ1-5	.	TRBV6-2/TRBV6-3	16
CASTVPTSGGYNEQFF	TGTGCCAGCACCGTCCCGACTAGCGGAGGCTACAATGAGCAGTTCTTC	.	TRBJ2-1	TRBD2	TRBV2	16
CATSDGRRMNQPQHF	TGTGCCACCAGTGACGGGAGACGGATGAATCAGCCCCAGCATTTT	.	TRBJ1-5	.	TRBV24-1	15
CASSLDRALPSYEQYF	TGTGCCAGCAGCTTAGACAGGGCCCTTCCCTCCTACGAGCAGTACTTC	.	TRBJ2-7	.	TRBV7-2	16
CASSPGQGAHEQFF	TGTGCCAGCAGCCCCGGACAGGGGGCTCATGAGCAGTTCTTC	.	TRBJ2-1	TRBD1	TRBV28	14
CASSFDRGRTEAFF	TGTGCCAGCAGCTTCGACAGGGGGCGGACTGAAGCTTTCTTT	.	TRBJ1-1	TRBD1	TRBV7-2	14
CASSRQGLAGGGTDTQYF	TGTGCCAGTAGTCGACAGGGACTAGCGGGAGGTGGGACAGATACGCAGTATTTT	.	TRBJ2-3	TRBD2	TRBV19	18
CASSESEAGNSPLHF	TGTGCCAGCAGTGAATCGGAGGCGGGCAATTCACCCCTCCACTTT	.	TRBJ1-6	.	TRBV6-1	15
CASSLLGTGGENYGYTF	TGTGCCAGCAGTTTACTTGGAACAGGGGGCGAAAACTATGGCTACACCTTC	.	TRBJ1-2	TRBD1	TRBV27	17
CASSTPGQGAIYQPQHF	TGTGCCAGTAGTACACCAGGACAGGGGGCGATTTATCAGCCCCAGCATTTT	.	TRBJ1-5	TRBD1	TRBV19	17
CASSTRETQYF	TGTGCCAGTAGTACAAGGGAGACCCAGTACTTC	.	TRBJ2-5	.	TRBV19	11
CASSLGTGASTDTQYF	TGTGCCAGCAGCTTAGGGACGGGGGCTAGCACAGATACGCAGTATTTT	.	TRBJ2-3	.	TRBV5-8	16
CASSVELTGDGYTF	TGTGCCAGCAGTGTAGAACTGACAGGGGATGGCTACACCTTC	.	TRBJ1-2	TRBD1	TRBV6-4	14
CSARGGVEAFF	TGCAGTGCTAGAGGGGGGGTGGAAGCTTTCTTT	.	TRBJ1-1	.	TRBV20-1	11
CASGSRSHEQYF	TGTGCCAGCGGGAGTAGGTCCCACGAGCAGTACTTC	.	TRBJ2-7	.	TRBV3-1/TRBV3-2	12
CASSPPRGTTETQYF	TGTGCCAGCAGCCCGCCCCGTGGGACGACTGAGACCCAGTACTTC	.	TRBJ2-5	.	TRBV7-8	15
CASSSKTGGIQETQYF	TGCGCCAGCAGCTCAAAAACTGGGGGGATCCAAGAGACCCAGTACTTC	once	TRBJ2-5	.	TRBV5-1	16
CASSIGRGPYEQYF	TGTGCCAGTAGTATCGGGAGGGGGCCCTACGAGCAGTACTTC	.	TRBJ2-7	.	TRBV19	14
CATSDVGLGVSEQFF	TGTGCCACCAGTGATGTCGGGCTCGGGGTTAGTGAGCAGTTCTTC	.	TRBJ2-1	.	TRBV24-1	15
CASSRPNQPQHF	TGTGCCAGCAGTCGCCCCAATCAGCCCCAGCATTTT	few	TRBJ1-5	.	TRBV28	12
CASSGGQALNQPQHF	TGCGCCAGCAGCGGGGGACAGGCGCTCAATCAGCCCCAGCATTTT	few	TRBJ1-5	TRBD1	TRBV10-2	15
CASSPPGGTGNTIYF	TGTGCCAGCAGCCCCCCAGGGGGCACTGGAAACACCATATATTTT	.	TRBJ1-3	TRBD1	TRBV3-1/TRBV3-2	15
CASSPIMTPGYTF	TGTGCCAGCAGCCCAATAATGACGCCTGGCTACACCTTC	.	TRBJ1-2	.	TRBV7-9	13
CASSYETSGRGDEQFF	TGCGCCAGCAGCTATGAGACTAGCGGACGCGGGGATGAGCAGTTCTTC	.	TRBJ2-1	TRBD2	TRBV5-1	16
CSASRLGGESRGTIYF	TGCAGTGCTAGTAGACTGGGAGGGGAAAGCCGAGGCACCATATATTTT	once	TRBJ1-3	.	TRBV20-1	16
CASSELLEGGYTF	TGTGCCAGCTCGGAGTTGTTGGAGGGTGGCTACACCTTC	.	TRBJ1-2	.	TRBV18	13
CSAEGRDTQYF	TGCAGTGCCGAGGGACGCGATACGCAGTATTTT	.	TRBJ2-3	.	TRBV20-1	11